This TCR beta chain derives from a study of beta chain features in type 1 diabetes. Germline V gene lookup returns CDR1 KGHSH and CDR2 LQKENI. The ends were cut back, 0 bases at V and 0 bases at J, with 1 base in the middle. The CDR3 runs 13 residues. Findings of the study overall: TCRB CDR3s from Type 1 diabetes patients were moderately but significantly shorter in all four CD4+ subsets.

This clone was counted ten times or more. The antigen is not known. Other DNA sequences from this sample encode an identical CDR3 as well. Sequencing targeted expressed TCRB transcripts, as all isolated RNA had been reverse transcribed. This table comes from immunoSEQ multiplex PCR, and its TCRdb copy is limited to in-frame clones, with some not included. This sample has 600,000 or so clones; over 13% occur once, and the top ten carry just under 0.04%. The receptor's source is a man aged 18 to 30 with type 1 diabetes. The sequenced sample was naive CD4+ T cells from blood. The chain links TRBV18 to TRBJ2-3, with D hard to call. CDR3 nucleotides: TGTGCCAGCTCACCACCTAGCACAGATACGCAGTATTTT. Amino acids: CASSPPSTDTQYF.